This T cell receptor beta chain was observed in a study of T cell repertoires in cytomegalovirus infection. Germline-derived CDR1 and CDR2 are SGHTA and FQGNSA. This CDR3 has 15 amino acids. Germline trimming cut 10 bases from V and 7 bases from J; bases unmatched to any gene: 14. TCRdb re-derived calls from the reads in MiXCR, one entry per CDR3 protein. Among approximately 25,000 distinct CDR3 sequences listed, 19% were seen once. This clonotype was detected ten times or more. What it recognizes is unknown. The sample in question was CD8+ T cells from cultured PBMCs, obtained from culture after CMV antigen stimulation. The chain has TRBV7-2 and TRBJ2-1, with 9 bases matching TRBD2. The sequence came from a human donor in good health (CMV status not recorded). Some clones in this sample may be carry-over from other donors' samples. DNA for the CDR3: TGTGCCACTCGACCGAGTAGCGGGAGATCGAATGAGCAGTTCTTC. Residues: CATRPSSGRSNEQFF.